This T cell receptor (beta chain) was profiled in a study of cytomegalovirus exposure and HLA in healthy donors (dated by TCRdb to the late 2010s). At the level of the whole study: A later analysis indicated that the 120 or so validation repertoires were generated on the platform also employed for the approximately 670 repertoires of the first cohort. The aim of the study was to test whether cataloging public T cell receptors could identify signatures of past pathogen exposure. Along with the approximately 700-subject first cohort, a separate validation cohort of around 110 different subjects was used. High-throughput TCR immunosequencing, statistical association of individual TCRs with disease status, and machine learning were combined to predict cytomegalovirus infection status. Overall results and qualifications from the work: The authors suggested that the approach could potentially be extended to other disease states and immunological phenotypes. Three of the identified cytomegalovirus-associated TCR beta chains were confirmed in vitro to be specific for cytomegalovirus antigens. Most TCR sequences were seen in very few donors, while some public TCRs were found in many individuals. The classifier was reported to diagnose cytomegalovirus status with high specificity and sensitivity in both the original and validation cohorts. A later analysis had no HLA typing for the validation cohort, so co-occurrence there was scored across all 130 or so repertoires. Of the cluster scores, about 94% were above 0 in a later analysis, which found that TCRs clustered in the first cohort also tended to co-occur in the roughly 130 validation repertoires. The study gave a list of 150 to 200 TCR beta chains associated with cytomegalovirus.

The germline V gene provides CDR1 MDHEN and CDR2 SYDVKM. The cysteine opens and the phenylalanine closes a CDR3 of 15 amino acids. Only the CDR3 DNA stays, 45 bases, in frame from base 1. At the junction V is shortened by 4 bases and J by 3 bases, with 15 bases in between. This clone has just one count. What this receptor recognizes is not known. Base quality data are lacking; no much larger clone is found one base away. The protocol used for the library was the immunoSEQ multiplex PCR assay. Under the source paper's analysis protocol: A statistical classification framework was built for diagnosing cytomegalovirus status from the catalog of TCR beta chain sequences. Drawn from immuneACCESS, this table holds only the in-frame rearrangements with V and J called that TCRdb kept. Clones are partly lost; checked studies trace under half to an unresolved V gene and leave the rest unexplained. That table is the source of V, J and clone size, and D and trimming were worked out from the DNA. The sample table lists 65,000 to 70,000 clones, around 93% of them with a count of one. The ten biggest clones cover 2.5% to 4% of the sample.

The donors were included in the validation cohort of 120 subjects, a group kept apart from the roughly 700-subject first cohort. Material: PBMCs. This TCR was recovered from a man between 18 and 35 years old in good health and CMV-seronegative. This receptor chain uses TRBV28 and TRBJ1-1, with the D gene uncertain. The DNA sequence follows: TGTGCCAGCAGTTATAACCCCGACATCCACACTGAAGCTTTCTTT. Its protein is CASSYNPDIHTEAFF.